This T cell receptor (beta chain) came from a study of radiotherapy plus CTLA-4 blockade in lung cancer. Study-level background: Overall, around 20% of patients showed an objective response, while about 29% attained disease control.

Chemo-refractory metastatic non-small-cell lung cancer patients underwent focal radiation alongside CTLA-4 blockade with ipilimumab. Per germline, CDR1 MNHEY and CDR2 SMNVEV (reference sequence). Germline trimming cut 9 bases from V and 5 bases from J; bases unmatched to any gene: 10. The CDR3 runs to 13 residues. Method: immunoSEQ multiplex PCR; TCRdb's copy keeps in-frame clones and lacks some. The sample yields roughly 100,000 clones, 85% to 90% seen once. The genes are TRBV27 and TRBJ2-7; 7 nucleotides agree with TRBD1. The sequencing here drew on peripheral blood, taken from a patient treated with radiotherapy plus ipilimumab. The TCR originated in a human donor with non-small cell lung cancer that progressed on radiotherapy plus ipilimumab. Some clones in this sample may be carry-over from other donors' samples. CDR3 sequence: CASRTGQTHEQYF. The DNA of the CDR3 is TGTGCCAGTAGAACGGGACAGACACACGAGCAGTACTTC.